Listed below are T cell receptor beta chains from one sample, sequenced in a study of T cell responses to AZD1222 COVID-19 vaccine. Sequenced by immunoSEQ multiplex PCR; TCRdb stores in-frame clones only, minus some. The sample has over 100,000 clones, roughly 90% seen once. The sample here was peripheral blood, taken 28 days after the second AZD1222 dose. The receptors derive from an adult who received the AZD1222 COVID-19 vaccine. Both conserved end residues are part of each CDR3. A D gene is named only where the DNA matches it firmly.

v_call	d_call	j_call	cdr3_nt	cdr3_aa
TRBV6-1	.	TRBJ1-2	TGTGCCAGCAGTGAAGTAGGTGTTCAGGGCTACACCTTC	CASSEVGVQGYTF
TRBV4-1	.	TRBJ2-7	TGCGCCAGCAGCCTTCTGGGGGCGGATGCTAAGCAGTACTTC	CASSLLGADAKQYF
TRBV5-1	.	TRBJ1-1	TGCGCCAGCAGCGTAGGTGTGGGGGGCACTGAAGCTTTCTTT	CASSVGVGGTEAFF
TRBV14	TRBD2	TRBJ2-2	TGTGCCAGCAGCCCCCTATCGGCGGGAGATACCGGGGAGCTGTTTTTT	CASSPLSAGDTGELFF
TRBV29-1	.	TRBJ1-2	TGCAGCGTTGATGGCCGGGACGTGGGGGGCTATGGCTACACCTTC	CSVDGRDVGGYGYTF
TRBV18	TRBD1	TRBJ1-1	TGTGCCAGCTCACCCGCGACAGGGAGCACTGAAGCTTTCTTT	CASSPATGSTEAFF
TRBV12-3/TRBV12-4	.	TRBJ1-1	TGTGCCAGCAGTCACCTCGGGGGGACTGAAGCTTTCTTT	CASSHLGGTEAFF
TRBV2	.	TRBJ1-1	TGTGCCAGCAGTGATAGGGACATCGTACCTGAAGCTTTCTTT	CASSDRDIVPEAFF
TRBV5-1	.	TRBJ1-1	TGCGCCAGCAGCTCTCTCGCGCAGGAGCACACTGAAGCTTTCTTT	CASSSLAQEHTEAFF
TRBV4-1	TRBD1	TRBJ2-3	TGCGCCAGCAGCCCCCCTCAATTGGGCAGGGGGCTAGCAGATACGCAGTATTTT	CASSPPQLGRGLADTQYF